Presented here are 15 T cell receptor beta chains from one specimen sequenced in a study of T cells after yellow fever vaccination. TCRdb re-analysed the 5' RACE reads in MiXCR, keeping a single row per CDR3 protein. The sample contains 450,000 to 600,000 distinct CDR3 sequences, around 17% of which appear only once. Specimen: PBMCs, collected about 5 days after the first yellow fever vaccination. These receptors came from a man aged 18 to 35 who received the YFV17D yellow fever vaccine.

This clonotype has ten or more counts. The rearrangement links TRBV15 to TRBJ1-1, with D unclear. This CDR3 has 14 residues. The V gene lost 0 bases and the J gene lost 0 bases, with 5 bases spanning the gap. Germline V lookup: CDR1 LNHNV, CDR2 YYDKDF (reference sequence). This chain's CDR3 is CATSRDTMNTEAFF. The CDR3 DNA reads as TGTGCCACCAGCAGAGATACCATGAACACTGAAGCTTTCTTT.

This clonotype was detected a few times. The chain employs TRBV5-1 and TRBJ2-1; 13 positions agree with TRBD2. CDR3 size: 15 residues. The germline CDR1 and CDR2 sequences are SGHRS and YFSETQ. The J segment lost 4 bases and the V segment lost 4 bases, leaving 2 bases of the junction unmatched. This CDR3 is CASSGLAGVYNEQFF. In DNA form, the CDR3 reads TGCGCCAGCAGCGGACTAGCGGGGGTGTACAATGAGCAGTTCTTC.

CDR3 DNA: TGCGCCAGCAGGCTTACGTTTTCGGGGGACACTGAAGCTTTCTTT. Protein sequence: CASRLTFSGDTEAFF. The chain couples TRBV5-1 to TRBJ1-1, with D possibly being TRBD1 (5 bases). The V gene's germline CDR1 is SGHRS and CDR2 YFSETQ. CDR3 length: 15 residues. Trimming shortened V by 5 bases and J by 3 bases, and 17 bases separated the two germline ends.

The chain has TRBV3-1 and TRBJ2-6; 11 bases map to TRBD1. The CDR3 runs to 16 residues. Germline values: CDR1 LGHDT, CDR2 YNNKEL (reference sequence). The V and J ends lost 5 bases and 2 bases, in that order; junction bases with no gene match: 2. The CDR3 DNA reads as TGTGCCAGCAGCGGACAGGGGGCAACTGGGGCCAACGTCCTGACTTTC. Translation: CASSGQGATGANVLTF.

This chain joins TRBV20-1 and TRBJ1-1, with D uncertain. The CDR3 contains 12 residues. Per the germline V gene, CDR1 is DFQATT and CDR2 is SNEGSKA (reference sequence). V was shortened by 3 bases and J by 6 bases, with 11 bases between the two germline ends. CDR3 DNA sequence: TGCAGTGCTAGTTTCCTCAACGCTGAAGCTTTCTTT. It is translated as CSASFLNAEAFF.

This chain links TRBV20-1 with TRBJ2-5; TRBD2 matches 15 bases. V shed 6 bases, J shed 5 bases, and the junction held 7 bases outside the gene matches. The CDR3 extends over 15 amino acids. The germline CDR1 and CDR2 sequences are DFQATT and SNEGSKA (reference sequence). DNA for the CDR3: TGCAGTGCCGGAACCGGGACTAGCGGGGGGGAGACCCAGTACTTC. Translating it yields CSAGTGTSGGETQYF.

This chain connects TRBV29-1 to TRBJ2-7; 10 bases are a match to TRBD1. Per the germline V gene, CDR1 is SQVTM and CDR2 is ANQGSEA. The CDR3 sequence is 14 residues long. The V segment lost 4 bases and the J segment 4 bases; nucleotides outside the gene matches: 7. DNA of the CDR3: TGCAGCGTTGCTTCCGGGACAGGGGAATACGAGCAGTACTTC. This encodes CSVASGTGEYEQYF.

This clonotype appeared a single time. This chain uses TRBV7-8 with TRBJ2-1, with 7 bases aligning to TRBD1. CDR1 is SGHVS and CDR2 is FQNEAQ in the germline V gene. Trimming at V came to 5 bases and at J to 10 bases, leaving 11 bases not matched to a gene. The CDR3 contains 14 residues. The CDR3 reads CASSTRQGLEEQFF. The CDR3 DNA reads as TGTGCCAGCAGCACGAGACAGGGTTTGGAAGAGCAGTTCTTC.

The rearrangement joins TRBV6-6 to TRBJ1-1; no clear D gene. CDR1 and CDR2 (germline): MNHNY, SVGAGI (reference sequence). The length of the CDR3 is 11 residues. V gave up 6 bases and J gave up 5 bases, with 7 bases separating them. CDR3 nucleotides: TGTGCCAGCAGATCGGAGACTGAAGCTTTCTTT. It translates to CASRSETEAFF.

V is TRBV7-2 and J is TRBJ1-2; no definite D call. V was shortened by 5 bases and J by 3 bases, with 10 bases between the two germline ends. CDR1 and CDR2 from the germline V gene are SGHTA and FQGNSA. The CDR3 consists of 13 residues. The CDR3 sequence: CASSPNSDYGYTF. CDR3 DNA: TGTGCCAGCAGCCCCAATTCGGACTATGGCTACACCTTC.

The chain couples TRBV19 to TRBJ1-2; TRBD1 matches at 7 bases. Germline CDR1 and CDR2: LNHDA and SQIVND (reference sequence). This CDR3 comprises 12 residues. V was pared by 11 bases and J by 3 bases, with 6 bases of the junction left unmatched. The CDR3 region has the DNA TGTGCCGGAGGGGGCCCCGACTATGGCTACACCTTC. Its protein is CAGGGPDYGYTF.

This chain uses TRBV20-1 with TRBJ2-7; TRBD2 matches 12 bases. Losses at the gene ends were 5 bases for V and 4 bases for J; bases not matched to a gene: 9. Germline V CDR1 and CDR2: DFQATT, SNEGSKA (reference sequence). CDR3 length: 15 residues. The CDR3 nucleotides are TGCAGTGCTTCACCCAGAACTAGCGGGGGGTACGAGCAGTACTTC. Amino acid sequence: CSASPRTSGGYEQYF.

In this sample, this clonotype turned up once. V gene TRBV9 combines with J gene TRBJ2-2; D tentatively reads TRBD1 or TRBD2 (6 bases each). CDR1 and CDR2 from the germline V gene are SGDLS and YYNGEE. This CDR3 has 17 amino acids. Trimming removed 4 bases at V and 3 bases at J, with 19 bases between. CDR3 sequence reads: CASSSPAGGVDTGELFF. The CDR3 nucleotides read TGTGCCAGCAGCTCCCCCGCCGGGGGCGTGGACACCGGGGAGCTGTTTTTT.

This clonotype was seen only a few times. This rearrangement joins TRBV6-1 to TRBJ1-6; D call uncertain. Per germline, CDR1 MNHNS and CDR2 SASEGT. The V gene lost 1 base and the J gene lost 1 base, with 8 bases spanning the gap. The CDR3 consists of 16 residues. This chain's CDR3 is CASSEEGRSYNSPLHF. The CDR3 DNA reads as TGTGCCAGCAGTGAAGAGGGTCGGTCCTATAATTCACCCCTCCACTTT.

V is TRBV4-1 and J is TRBJ1-4, with D maybe TRBD1 (5 bases). The CDR3 has 13 amino acids. Germline loops: CDR1 MGHRA, CDR2 YSYEKL. Trimming took 3 bases from V and 3 from J, leaving 5 bases between them. CDR3: CASSHRANEKLFF. The CDR3 region has the DNA TGCGCCAGCAGCCACAGGGCTAATGAAAAACTGTTTTTT.